A selection of T cell receptor beta chains follows, all from one sample in a study of control samples from healthy donors and cancer patients. Here immunoSEQ multiplex PCR was the method, and the copy in TCRdb shows in-frame clones only, minus some. The sample records approximately 71,000 clones, about nine tenths being singletons. Sequenced material: PBMCs. Receptor source: a man in his 60s with lung cancer. Both conserved end residues are part of each CDR3. Fields, in order: J gene, clone size, D gene, V gene, CDR3 DNA, CDR3 protein. A D gene is named only where the DNA matches it firmly. Clone size is stated in some rows and not others, as once, few, many or a class when expanded.

TRBJ1-6,once,TRBD1,TRBV6-5,TGTGCCAGCAGTTACTCGCCTTACGACAGGGGTTTGACCCTCCACTTT,CASSYSPYDRGLTLHF
TRBJ2-1,-,-,TRBV3-1/TRBV3-2,TGTGCCAGCAGCCACGCGGATGAGCAGTTCTTC,CASSHADEQFF
TRBJ1-1,-,-,TRBV11-2,TGTGCCAGCAGCTTAGATAGGGGGGGGTATAACACTGAAGCTTTCTTT,CASSLDRGGYNTEAFF
TRBJ2-6,-,-,TRBV27,TGTGCCAGCAGTGCACTGGGGTCTGGGGCCAACGTCCTGACTTTC,CASSALGSGANVLTF
TRBJ1-2,-,-,TRBV7-2,TGTGCCAGCAGCCTACTACAGGGCGGCTATGGCTACACCTTC,CASSLLQGGYGYTF
TRBJ1-4,-,TRBD1,TRBV2,TGTGCCAGCAGAGGACAGGGGGTTAATGAAAAACTGTTTTTT,CASRGQGVNEKLFF
TRBJ2-5,few,TRBD1,TRBV30,TGTGCCTGGAGTGGAAACAGGGGGCAAGAGACCCAGTACTTC,CAWSGNRGQETQYF
TRBJ1-4,-,-,TRBV30,TGTGCCTGGAGTGTACAGGTAGGCGGCTCTAATGAAAAACTGTTTTTT,CAWSVQVGGSNEKLFF
TRBJ1-6,-,TRBD1,TRBV7-9,TGTGCCAGCAGCTTAGACGGGACAGGGGTTTCACCCCTCCACTTT,CASSLDGTGVSPLHF
TRBJ2-3,-,TRBD1,TRBV9,TGTGCCAGCAGCGCATCCGGGACAGGGGCTGATACGCAGTATTTT,CASSASGTGADTQYF
TRBJ2-1,-,-,TRBV6-2/TRBV6-3,TGTGCCAGCAGTTACCCAGACCCCGAGCAGTTCTTC,CASSYPDPEQFF
TRBJ1-5,-,-,TRBV30,TGTGCCTGGAGGGGGCCTGGGAGCAATCAGCCCCAGCATTTT,CAWRGPGSNQPQHF
TRBJ2-5,-,-,TRBV27,TGTGCCAGCAGTTCCCTAGGGGGGGGCCAGTACTTC,CASSSLGGGQYF
TRBJ2-2,-,-,TRBV7-2,TGTGCCAGCAGCGAAGCCTCCGGACTACCGATCACCGGGGAGCTGTTTTTT,CASSEASGLPITGELFF
TRBJ1-4,-,TRBD1,TRBV10-3,TGTGCCATCAGTGAGTCGGGGACAGGGACCGTGGGGGAAAAACTGTTTTTT,CAISESGTGTVGEKLFF
TRBJ1-1,-,-,TRBV5-1,TGCGCCAGCAGCTTAACCTACGGATCGGGGGGCACTGAAGCTTTCTTT,CASSLTYGSGGTEAFF
TRBJ1-2,-,TRBD1,TRBV5-1,TGCGCCAGCATCGGGGACAGGGATCGCTATGGCTACACCTTC,CASIGDRDRYGYTF
TRBJ2-2,once,-,TRBV6-4,TGTGCCAGCAGTGACTCGGGAAGGTCAGAGCTGTTTTTT,CASSDSGRSELFF
TRBJ2-6,-,-,TRBV30,TGTGCCTGGAGACACTTCTCTGGGGCCAACGTCCTGACTTTC,CAWRHFSGANVLTF
TRBJ2-3,-,-,TRBV5-1,TGCGCCAGCAGCTTGGATCCAGATACGCAGTATTTT,CASSLDPDTQYF
TRBJ2-7,once,-,TRBV6-5,TGTGCCAGCAGTTACTCTCCAGGGGCCTCCTACGAGCAGTACTTC,CASSYSPGASYEQYF
TRBJ2-2,once,TRBD2,TRBV24-1,TGTGCCACCAGTGATTCTGGGACTAGCGGGGGGGGCACCGGGGAGCTGTTTTTT,CATSDSGTSGGGTGELFF
TRBJ1-5,-,-,TRBV30,TGTGCCTTAGGACACCCAAATCAGCCCCAGCATTTT,CALGHPNQPQHF
TRBJ1-5,-,-,TRBV6-5,TGTGCCAGCCTCAACGGAGGAGGGGTGAATCAGCCCCAGCATTTT,CASLNGGGVNQPQHF
TRBJ1-1,-,-,TRBV7-9,TGTGCCAGCAGCATTTCCAGGGGTTCCACTGAAGCTTTCTTT,CASSISRGSTEAFF
TRBJ1-1,once,-,TRBV5-6,TGTGCCAGCAGCTTGGACGGCTTGAACACTGAAGCTTTCTTT,CASSLDGLNTEAFF
TRBJ2-1,once,TRBD1,TRBV7-6,TGTGCCAGCAGCGCACGGGGACAGATCTCCTACAATGAGCAGTTCTTC,CASSARGQISYNEQFF
TRBJ1-4,-,-,TRBV7-2,TGTGCCAGCAGCCCCCTGGGGGGGGGAGAAAAACTGTTTTTT,CASSPLGGGEKLFF
TRBJ2-1,-,-,TRBV9,TGTGCCAGCAGCGTACAGGGCTGGGGCAATGAGCAGTTCTTC,CASSVQGWGNEQFF
TRBJ2-3,-,TRBD2,TRBV6-4,TGTGCCAGCAGTGTAACAGCGGGGGGGGCAGATACGCAGTATTTT,CASSVTAGGADTQYF
TRBJ2-3,few,-,TRBV6-6,TGTGCCAGCAGTTACATGGCGATCTCCTTCACAGATACGCAGTATTTT,CASSYMAISFTDTQYF
TRBJ1-2,-,TRBD1,TRBV9,TGTGCCAGCAGCGGAGGGGGCAACTATGGCTACACCTTC,CASSGGGNYGYTF
TRBJ2-5,-,-,TRBV15,TGTGCCACCAGCAAAGTCAGACAAGAGACCCAGTACTTC,CATSKVRQETQYF
TRBJ2-4,-,-,TRBV30,TGTGCCTGGAGTTCAACGGGACAAGAAAACATTCAGTACTTC,CAWSSTGQENIQYF
TRBJ1-3,-,-,TRBV6-5,TGTGCCAGCGCACGGTTCTCTGGAAACACCATATATTTT,CASARFSGNTIYF
TRBJ1-2,-,-,TRBV12-3/TRBV12-4,TGTGCCAGCAGCCCCACCGGGACTGTCAGGAACACCTTC,CASSPTGTVRNTF
TRBJ2-3,-,-,TRBV29-1,TGCAGCGTGGCCCGGGACAGCACAGATACGCAGTATTTT,CSVARDSTDTQYF
TRBJ1-4,-,-,TRBV5-1,TGCGCCAGCAGCTTGACAGCAACTAATGAAAAACTGTTTTTT,CASSLTATNEKLFF
TRBJ2-1,-,TRBD2,TRBV9,TGTGCCAGCAGCCCGCGGGGGAGCTCCTACAATGAGCAGTTCTTC,CASSPRGSSYNEQFF
TRBJ1-2,-,TRBD1,TRBV5-1,TGCGCCAGCAGTGAATTTTCGGGACAGGTGTATGGCTACACCTTC,CASSEFSGQVYGYTF
TRBJ2-6,-,TRBD2,TRBV7-9,TGTGCCAGCAGCCCACTGCGGGGGTTCTCTGGGGCCAACGTCCTGACTTTC,CASSPLRGFSGANVLTF